This paragraph covers one T cell receptor (beta chain) sequence. The protocol was immunoSEQ multiplex PCR, while the TCRdb copy is restricted to in-frame clones and leaves out a portion. Of over 250,000 clones in the sample, roughly 91% were seen once. Enrolled through a virtual design, the participants were between roughly 18 and 90 years of age and came from some 26 US areas. Participants had their cohort set by participant-reported clinical history. This entry is derived from a study of blood T cell repertoires in COVID-19. Study-level information: T cells, B-cell-depleted T cells, or PBMCs provided the cDNA or gDNA that served as material.

Trimming removed 6 bases from V and 6 bases from J, with 10 bases in between. CDR1 is MDHEN and CDR2 is SYDVKM in the germline V gene. This CDR3 has 12 amino acids. The receptor was isolated from a woman aged 60-75 years in a cohort exposed to, infected with or recovered from COVID-19 (not recorded which). What was sequenced was PBMCs or T cells enriched from blood (not recorded which). The chain uses TRBV28 and TRBJ2-3; D possibly corresponds to TRBD2 (6 bases). The CDR3 reads CASRGLLDTQYF. In nucleotides, the CDR3 is TGTGCCAGCAGGGGACTTTTGGATACGCAGTATTTT.